A single sample gave rise to the 26 T cell receptor beta chains below, sequenced in a study of CD8 T cells in Susac syndrome. RNA was extracted with the RNeasy kit, and a quantity of about 0.45 to 1 ug was reverse transcribed using random hexamers. TCRdb fed the immunoSEQ multiplex PCR reads into MiXCR, producing one record per CDR3 protein. The table lists fewer than 150,000 distinct CDR3 sequences, around 92% of them singletons. The sequencing input was CD4+ T cells from PBMCs. All receptors derive from a human donor with multiple sclerosis.

The CDR3 nucleotides are TGTGCCAGCAGCCACGACAGTCAGGGGAAGTATGGCTACACCTTC. Protein product: CASSHDSQGKYGYTF. V and J are TRBV3-1 and TRBJ1-2; TRBD1 might be the D (6 bases). Germline V gives CDR1 LGHDT, CDR2 YNNKEL (reference sequence). Trimming stripped 3 bases from V and 5 bases from J, with 16 bases between. CDR3 length: 15 amino acids.

The chain joins TRBV5-1 to TRBJ2-3; D remains unclear. The germline V gene has CDR1 SGHRS and CDR2 YFSETQ. The CDR3 contains 14 residues. V shed 0 bases and J shed 0 bases, with 5 bases lying between them. CDR3 in amino acids: CASSLDPSTDTQYF. The CDR3 nucleotides are TGCGCCAGCAGCTTGGATCCTAGCACAGATACGCAGTATTTT.

The chain uses TRBV29-1 and TRBJ1-2; 7 bases map to TRBD1. V lost 7 bases and J lost 8; bases outside the gene matches: 16. The CDR3 loop spans 14 amino acids. Germline V lookup: CDR1 SQVTM, CDR2 ANQGSEA. CDR3 protein: CSARPLQGSGGYTF. The CDR3 region has the DNA TGCAGCGCCAGACCCCTACAGGGGTCGGGAGGCTACACCTTC.

The table lists this clonotype with a count of one. V usage is TRBV19 and J usage is TRBJ1-5; 10 bases match TRBD1. V was pared by 6 bases and J by 2 bases, with 1 base of the junction left unmatched. Germline V gene data show CDR1 as LNHDA and CDR2 as SQIVND (reference sequence). The CDR3 has 14 amino acids. DNA of the CDR3: TGTGCCAGTAGGACAGGGGGCGGCAATCAGCCCCAGCATTTT. Protein product: CASRTGGGNQPQHF.

The V and J genes are TRBV9 and TRBJ2-7, with 9 nucleotides matching TRBD1. With V trimmed by 0 bases and J by 4 bases, 5 bases remained unmatched. Germline CDR1 and CDR2: SGDLS and YYNGEE. CDR3 length equals 15 residues. In DNA form, the CDR3 reads TGTGCCAGCAGCGTAGGGGACAGGGAAGGATACGAGCAGTACTTC. Its protein product is CASSVGDREGYEQYF.

The genes are TRBV18 and TRBJ1-3; perhaps TRBD1 as D (6 bases). Germline-derived CDR1 and CDR2 are KGHSH and LQKENI. V lost 6 bases and J 0 bases, leaving 12 bases between the germline ends. The CDR3 totals 15 residues. CDR3 sequence reads: CASSSGANSGNTIYF. Written as DNA, the CDR3 is TGTGCCAGCTCTTCGGGGGCGAACTCTGGAAACACCATATATTTT.

This rearrangement joins TRBV10-3 to TRBJ2-3; D is unresolved. The CDR3 has 15 residues. Looked up from germline, CDR1 is ENHRY and CDR2 is SYGVKD. The V gene lost 5 bases and the J gene lost 6 bases, with 18 bases spanning the gap. CDR3 protein: CAISFKEKPPDTQYF. CDR3 DNA: TGTGCCATCAGTTTCAAGGAAAAGCCCCCCGATACGCAGTATTTT.

The J gene is TRBJ1-5, the V gene TRBV7-2; D ambiguous. Trimming stripped 5 bases from V and 0 bases from J, with 14 bases between. Germline CDR1 is SGHTA and CDR2 is FQGNSA. CDR3 size: 16 residues. The CDR3 nucleotides read TGTGCCAGCAGCACTAGCGGCGTCGGTAGCAATCAGCCCCAGCATTTT. It yields the protein CASSTSGVGSNQPQHF.

This chain links TRBV28 with TRBJ1-2; D unresolved. Looked up from germline, CDR1 is MDHEN and CDR2 is SYDVKM. The CDR3 totals 14 residues. Trimming removed 5 bases at V and 4 bases at J, with 14 bases between. The CDR3 DNA reads as TGTGCCAGCAGTCAGGCCGTGCGCCGCTATGGCTACACCTTC. Its translation is CASSQAVRRYGYTF.

The chain has TRBV5-1 and TRBJ2-5, with 9 bases fitting TRBD2. The CDR3 covers 15 residues. Losses at the gene ends were 5 bases for V and 4 bases for J; bases not matched to a gene: 9. Germline CDR1 and CDR2: SGHRS and YFSETQ. The CDR3 sequence: CASSLYPAGGETQYF. The CDR3 bases are TGCGCCAGCAGTCTTTACCCAGCGGGGGGAGAGACCCAGTACTTC.

The rearrangement uses TRBV10-2 and TRBJ2-7, with TRBD1 identical over 8 bases. The germline V gene encodes CDR1 WSHSY and CDR2 SAAADI. The CDR3 is 14 residues long. Losses at the gene ends were 6 bases for V and 1 base for J; bases not matched to a gene: 5. The CDR3 DNA follows: TGCGCCAGCAGGGGTTGGACAGGGTCCTACGAGCAGTACTTC. As protein: CASRGWTGSYEQYF.

Note on this clonotype: The junction differs from germline at one of its ends, possibly a read error. This chain uses TRBV12-3 or TRBV12-4 with TRBJ2-6; D not certain. CDR3 length equals 15 residues. The CDR3 DNA reads as TGTGCCAGCAGTTTGGGCCAGGCTGGGACCAACGTCCTGACTTTC. Translated, it gives CASSLGQAGTNVLTF.

This chain uses TRBV7-9 with TRBJ1-1; TRBD1 is a possible D gene (6 bases). The ends were cut back, 5 bases at V and 0 bases at J, with 13 bases in the middle. The CDR3 is 15 residues long. The germline V gene has CDR1 SEHNR and CDR2 FQNEAQ (reference sequence). CDR3: CASSLGQNMNTEAFF. The CDR3 bases are TGTGCCAGCAGCCTTGGACAGAATATGAACACTGAAGCTTTCTTT. The full variable domain, completed using reference TRBV7-9 and TRBJ1-1, is DTGVSQNPRHKITKRGQNVTFRCDPISEHNRLYWYRQTLGQGPEFLTYFQNEAQLEKSRLLSDRFSAERPKGSFSTLEIQRTEQGDSAMYLCASSLGQNMNTEAFFGQGTRLTVV.

The chain links TRBV19 to TRBJ1-1; D gene ambiguous. This CDR3 has 13 amino acids. Germline CDR1 LNHDA, CDR2 SQIVND (reference sequence). V shed 3 bases and J shed 2 bases, with 7 bases lying between them. CDR3 in amino acids: CASSILTNTEAFF. The CDR3 DNA reads TGTGCCAGTAGTATCTTGACTAACACTGAAGCTTTCTTT.

The rearrangement uses TRBV6-1 and TRBJ2-5; D not resolved. CDR1 is MNHNS, CDR2 SASEGT, per germline. This CDR3 has 13 residues. V lost 10 bases to trimming and J lost 5 bases, with 17 bases between them. The CDR3 protein is CATQGGLAETQYF. The CDR3 DNA follows: TGTGCCACACAAGGTGGTCTGGCTGAGACCCAGTACTTC.

The V and J genes are TRBV20-1 and TRBJ2-5, with unresolved D. V was shortened by 0 bases and J by 0 bases, with 11 bases between the two germline ends. CDR1 and CDR2 from the germline V gene are DFQATT and SNEGSKA (reference sequence). The CDR3 has 15 residues. DNA for the CDR3: TGCAGTGCTAGAGATCAAAGGCCGTACCAAGAGACCCAGTACTTC. This gives the protein CSARDQRPYQETQYF.

This chain links TRBV5-1 with TRBJ1-3, with D possibly being TRBD1 (6 bases). This CDR3 comprises 15 residues. Trimming stripped 4 bases from V and 4 bases from J, with 15 bases between. Germline V gene data show CDR1 as SGHRS and CDR2 as YFSETQ. This CDR3 reads CASSHNSGQGNTIYF. The CDR3 DNA follows: TGCGCCAGCAGCCACAATTCTGGACAGGGAAACACCATATATTTT.

The rearrangement links TRBV2 to TRBJ2-2, with no clear D. Per the germline V gene, CDR1 is SNHLY and CDR2 is FYNNEI. Trimming removed 5 bases from V and 5 bases from J, with 15 bases in between. The CDR3 covers 15 residues. The CDR3 sequence is CASSPPPRVTGELFF. CDR3 DNA sequence: TGTGCCAGCAGTCCTCCCCCCCGGGTTACCGGGGAGCTGTTTTTT.

This chain connects TRBV6-1 to TRBJ1-5, with 10 bases matching TRBD1. CDR1 MNHNS and CDR2 SASEGT come from the germline V gene. The CDR3 totals 17 residues. Trimming at V came to 6 bases and at J to 2 bases, leaving 10 bases not matched to a gene. DNA for the CDR3: TGTGCCAGCAGCCCCGGGACAGGGGCTTTGGGCAATCAGCCCCAGCATTTT. Translated: CASSPGTGALGNQPQHF.

J is TRBJ1-1 and V is TRBV2; 10 positions match TRBD1. V dropped 6 bases and J dropped 7; count of bases not matched to a gene: 5. This CDR3 contains 13 residues. Germline V gives CDR1 SNHLY, CDR2 FYNNEI. CDR3 coding DNA: TGTGCCAGCAGCGGACAGGGGGGCTATGAAGCTTTCTTT. Protein sequence: CASSGQGGYEAFF.

The V call is TRBV5-6, the J call TRBJ2-1, with no clear D. The length of the CDR3 is 15 residues. CDR1 is SGHDT, CDR2 YYEEEE, per germline. V dropped 4 bases and J dropped 0 bases, with 11 bases sitting between them. CDR3 nucleotides: TGTGCCAGCAGCCCCGACGGACGCTCCTACAATGAGCAGTTCTTC. Its protein product is CASSPDGRSYNEQFF. Together with reference TRBV5-6 and TRBJ2-1, the CDR3 gives the full variable domain: DAGVTQSPTHLIKTRGQQVTLRCSPKSGHDTVSWYQQALGQGPQFIFQYYEEEERQRGNFPDRFSGHQFPNYSSELNVNALLLGDSALYLCASSPDGRSYNEQFFGPGTRLTVL.

Written as DNA, the CDR3 is TGTGCCAGCAGCTTCTGTAGGGTTGTGACAGGGCCTTATAGCAATCAGCCCCAGCATTTT. Its translation is CASSFCRVVTGPYSNQPQHF. The V call is TRBV5-6, the J call TRBJ1-5; 7 bases agree with TRBD1. Germline lookup yields CDR1 SGHDT and CDR2 YYEEEE. This CDR3 has 20 amino acids. With V trimmed by 2 bases and J by 0 bases, 17 bases remained unmatched.

This chain links TRBV20-1 with TRBJ1-1; 7 bases line up with TRBD1. Trimming took 2 bases from V and 4 from J; bases not matched to a gene: 4. The CDR3 extends over 13 amino acids. The germline gives CDR1 DFQATT, CDR2 SNEGSKA (reference sequence). The CDR3 sequence is CSARRQGITEAFF. For the CDR3, the DNA is TGCAGTGCTAGAAGACAGGGTATCACTGAAGCTTTCTTT.

The chain links TRBV7-9 to TRBJ1-6; 10 nucleotides agree with TRBD1. The junction had 5 bases not matched to a gene; V was cut back by 5 bases and J by 10 bases. Germline V gene lookup returns CDR1 SEHNR and CDR2 FQNEAQ (reference sequence). The CDR3 extends over 14 amino acids. CDR3 coding DNA: TGTGCCAGCAGCCCCGGGACAGGGGTCTCACCCCTCCACTTT. Translating gives CASSPGTGVSPLHF.

The CDR3 loop reads CSARYGSEDTQYF. The CDR3 DNA sequence: TGCAGTGCTAGGTACGGGTCTGAAGATACGCAGTATTTT. The chain combines TRBV20-1 with TRBJ2-3; D gene unclear. Per germline, CDR1 DFQATT and CDR2 SNEGSKA (reference sequence). Trimming stripped 3 bases from V and 5 bases from J, with 12 bases between. The CDR3 is made up of 13 amino acids.

The chain has TRBV20-1 and TRBJ1-5; a possible D gene is TRBD1 (6 bases). Germline V CDR1 and CDR2: DFQATT, SNEGSKA (reference sequence). The CDR3 is 12 amino acids. V gave up 3 bases and J gave up 7 bases, with 10 bases separating them. CDR3 nucleotides: TGCAGTGCTAGGTACAGGGAACAGCCCCAGCATTTT. It yields the protein CSARYREQPQHF.